These 10 T cell receptor beta chains came from one sample sequenced in a study of immune cell composition in non-small cell lung cancer (dated by TCRdb to about 2017). Normal lung samples were non-adjacent lung tissue taken as far from the tumour as possible, at least 3 cm away, from the same patient. Libraries were prepared through the immunoSEQ multiplex PCR assay. Not all clones reach the TCRdb copy of this immuneACCESS table, which keeps in-frame sequences only. Checked studies attribute under half of the gap to unresolved V genes and leave the rest unexplained. The sample data list around 610 clones, and approximately 65% of these were observed just once. The top ten constitute about 63% of the sample. Input material: non-adjacent lung tissue. Every receptor here comes from a human donor with non-small cell lung cancer.

This clone came up a few times. V usage is TRBV6-1 and J usage is TRBJ2-2; 12 nucleotides agree with TRBD2. The germline V gene encodes CDR1 MNHNS and CDR2 SASEGT. The CDR3 contains 16 residues. J gave up 3 bases and V 4 bases, and 3 bases lay outside the gene matches. CDR3: CASSVSSGGDTGELFF. The CDR3 coding sequence is TGTGCCAGCAGTGTATCTAGCGGGGGGGACACCGGGGAGCTGTTTTTT.

This clone was seen just once. The genes are TRBV19 and TRBJ1-5, with D perhaps matching TRBD1 (5 bases). CDR1 and CDR2 from the germline V gene are LNHDA and SQIVND (reference sequence). The CDR3 is 18 amino acids. V was pared by 7 bases and J by 4 bases, with 26 bases between. The CDR3: CASTLDGPGLTINQPQHF. The CDR3 bases are TGTGCCAGTACCCTGGATGGTCCAGGGCTCACAATAAATCAGCCCCAGCATTTT.

The chain couples TRBV5-4 to TRBJ1-4; maybe TRBD1 (5 bases). The V end was cut by 4 bases, the J end by 5 bases, with 18 bases between. The CDR3 has 16 residues. Germline V lookup: CDR1 SGHNT, CDR2 YYREEE (reference sequence). The CDR3 protein is CASSQDLLGPNEKLFF. CDR3 DNA sequence: TGTGCCAGCAGCCAAGATTTATTGGGGCCGAATGAAAAACTGTTTTTT.

The chain's CDR3 is CASSPSPSTYNEQFF. The CDR3 DNA follows: TGTGCCAGCAGCCCATCCCCGAGTACTTACAATGAGCAGTTCTTC. The rearrangement joins TRBV7-3 to TRBJ2-1, with D uncertain. The CDR3 has 15 amino acids. The germline CDR1 and CDR2 sequences are SGHTA and FQGTGA. Deletions cut 5 bases from V and 4 bases from J, with 15 bases between.

Remarks on this clone: The junction departs from germline at one end; a sequencing error may be responsible. The rearrangement uses TRBV10-3 and TRBJ1-5; weak D call: TRBD1 (5 bases). The CDR3 has 14 residues. Germline V lookup: CDR1 ENHRY, CDR2 SYGVKD. The CDR3 DNA reads TGTGCCAGCAGTTACGCCAGGGGCAATCAGCCCCAGCATTTT. It encodes CASSYARGNQPQHF.

In this sample, this clone turned up a few times. The J gene is TRBJ1-2, the V gene TRBV27, with D perhaps matching TRBD1 (6 bases). Germline assignment: CDR1 MNHEY and CDR2 SMNVEV (reference sequence). Deletions cut 4 bases from V and 4 bases from J, with 22 bases between. The CDR3 spans 17 residues. Written as DNA, the CDR3 is TGTGCCAGCAGTTCACCCACGGCAGGGGAATCAGGCTATGGCTACACCTTC. Its protein product is CASSSPTAGESGYGYTF.

This clone was detected once. The chain recombines TRBV28 with TRBJ2-7; 7 nucleotides match TRBD2. V lost 8 bases to trimming and J lost 4 bases; unmatched junction nucleotides: 17. The CDR3 has 16 residues. The germline CDR1 and CDR2 sequences are MDHEN and SYDVKM. CDR3 protein: CASPPRSAGVSYEQYF. DNA of the CDR3: TGTGCCAGCCCCCCTCGCAGCGCGGGAGTCTCTTACGAGCAGTACTTC.

Details on this clone: A read error may produce the germline difference seen at one junction end. The chain uses TRBV7-9 and TRBJ1-1, with 9 bases fitting TRBD1. The CDR3 loop spans 15 amino acids. CDR1 is SEHNR, CDR2 FQNEAQ, per germline (reference sequence). Written as DNA, the CDR3 is TGCGCCAGCAGCGCGGACAGGGGAGTGGACACTGAAGCTTTCTTT. This translates into CASSADRGVDTEAFF.

V is TRBV4-1 and J is TRBJ2-4; no reliable D call. Germline V CDR1 and CDR2: MGHRA, YSYEKL. Deletions cut 7 bases from V and 0 bases from J, with 10 bases between. The CDR3 is 14 residues long. The CDR3 reads CASTRNVAKNIQYF. As DNA, the CDR3 is TGCGCCAGCACCAGGAATGTAGCCAAAAACATTCAGTACTTC.

The CDR3 protein is CASSLGTSWSSYEQYF. CDR3 in DNA: TGTGCCAGCAGCTTAGGGACTAGCTGGTCGAGCTACGAGCAGTACTTC. The chain is built from TRBV13 and TRBJ2-7; 7 bases agree with TRBD2. The CDR3 is 16 amino acids. The ends lost 0 bases at V and 3 bases at J; junction bases unmatched: 8. Germline V CDR1 and CDR2: PRHDT, FYEKMQ (reference sequence).